Presented here are 30 T cell receptor beta chains from one specimen sequenced in a study of blood T cell repertoires in COVID-19. Assay: immunoSEQ multiplex PCR; the TCRdb copy retains only in-frame clones and omits some. The sample holds around 240,000 clones, about 89% seen once. The sequencing sample was made of PBMCs or T cells enriched from blood (not recorded which). These receptors came from a human donor in a cohort exposed to, infected with or recovered from COVID-19 (not recorded which). The donor label of this sample is uncertain.

V and J are TRBV10-1 and TRBJ1-1; D gene ambiguous. V was shortened by 4 bases and J by 1 base, with 7 bases between the two germline ends. There are 13 residues in the CDR3. Germline values: CDR1 WNHNN, CDR2 SYGVQD (reference sequence). In DNA, the CDR3 is TGCGCCAGCAGTGTCGCGGCGAACACTGAAGCTTTCTTT. This translates into CASSVAANTEAFF.

This rearrangement joins TRBV27 to TRBJ2-5; D perhaps matches TRBD2 (6 bases). CDR1 is MNHEY and CDR2 is SMNVEV in the germline V gene (reference sequence). V was shortened by 2 bases and J by 3 bases, with 19 bases between the two germline ends. This CDR3 has 17 residues. The DNA of the CDR3 is TGTGCCAGCAGTTTAGCGGGGAAGTCCGACCGTGAAGAGACCCAGTACTTC. Translation: CASSLAGKSDREETQYF.

The chain employs TRBV5-1 and TRBJ1-1; 10 nucleotides agree with TRBD1. Germline CDR1 and CDR2: SGHRS and YFSETQ. The CDR3 spans 17 residues. V lost 4 bases to trimming and J lost 2 bases; unmatched junction nucleotides: 11. In DNA form, the CDR3 reads TGCGCCAGCAGCCGAACCGGGACAGGGGCCACTAACACTGAAGCTTTCTTT. Amino acids: CASSRTGTGATNTEAFF.

The chain employs TRBV3-1 (or the pseudogene TRBV3-2) and TRBJ2-1; perhaps TRBD1 as D (6 bases). The germline gives CDR1 LGHDT, CDR2 YNNKEL (reference sequence). Trimming stripped 4 bases from V and 5 bases from J, with 9 bases between. This CDR3 has 13 residues. Here the CDR3 DNA reads TGTGCCAGCAGCCGGGGGCCCGACAATGAGCAGTTCTTC. Translated: CASSRGPDNEQFF.

The rearrangement links TRBV18 to TRBJ2-7; no definite D call. The CDR3 consists of 14 residues. CDR1 is KGHSH and CDR2 is LQKENI in the germline V gene. Trimming stripped 2 bases from V and 2 bases from J, with 10 bases between. The CDR3 DNA is TGTGCCAGCTCACCAGTTACTGCGACCTACGAGCAGTACTTC. Translating gives CASSPVTATYEQYF.

J is TRBJ1-2 and V is TRBV11-2; 9 nucleotides match TRBD1. CDR1 is SGHAT and CDR2 is FQNNGV in the germline V gene. V trimming: 5 bases; J trimming: 4 bases; junction bases outside the gene matches: 8. CDR3 length: 15 amino acids. The DNA for the CDR3 is TGTGCCAGCAGCATAAACAGGGGGCCAGGCTATGGCTACACCTTC. Translating gives CASSINRGPGYGYTF.

This rearrangement joins TRBV7-8 to TRBJ2-1; D ambiguous. With 5 bases removed from V and 4 bases from J, the gap between germline ends came to 3 bases. Germline values: CDR1 SGHVS, CDR2 FQNEAQ. The CDR3 has 11 residues. The CDR3 nucleotides are TGTGCCAGCAGCCCGTACAATGAGCAGTTCTTC. It translates to CASSPYNEQFF. The full variable domain, in which reference TRBV7-8 and TRBJ2-1 provide the parts outside the CDR3, is GAGVSQSPRYKVAKRGQDVALRCDPISGHVSLFWYQQALGQGPEFLTYFQNEAQLDKSGLPSDRFFAERPEGSVSTLKIQRTQQEDSAVYLCASSPYNEQFFGPGTRLTVL.

The V gene is TRBV7-9, the J gene TRBJ2-7, with a weak D call TRBD2 (5 bases). Per the germline V gene, CDR1 is SEHNR and CDR2 is FQNEAQ (reference sequence). The ends were cut back, 5 bases at V and 2 bases at J, with 16 bases in the middle. CDR3 length equals 15 residues. CDR3 region: CASSPRRADTYEQYF. DNA of the CDR3: TGTGCCAGCAGCCCCCGCCGAGCGGATACCTACGAGCAGTACTTC.

This clone was seen only once. The CDR3 DNA reads as TGTGCCAGCAGGGGACAGGGGACGAACACTGAAGCTTTCTTT. Protein product: CASRGQGTNTEAFF. The chain uses TRBV25-1 and TRBJ1-1, with TRBD1 matching over 10 bases. This CDR3 comprises 14 residues. V lost 6 bases, J lost 1 base, and 2 bases stayed unmatched. CDR1 MGHDK and CDR2 SYGVNS come from the germline V gene.

This chain connects TRBV28 to TRBJ1-1; 7 bases are a match to TRBD1. This CDR3 spans 16 amino acids. V gave up 6 bases and J gave up 3 bases; unmatched junction bases: 13. CDR1 and CDR2 from the germline V gene are MDHEN and SYDVKM. As DNA, the CDR3 is TGTGCCAGCAGCCAACCGTCGGCTCAGGGGGACACTGAAGCTTTCTTT. This translates into CASSQPSAQGDTEAFF.

This chain uses TRBV5-1 with TRBJ2-3; D not certain. V lost 5 bases, J lost 5 bases, and 9 bases lay in between. Germline V lookup: CDR1 SGHRS, CDR2 YFSETQ. This CDR3 is 12 amino acids long. The CDR3 loop is CASSPRGDTQYF. CDR3 sequence (DNA): TGCGCCAGCAGTCCGCGTGGAGATACGCAGTATTTT.

The rearrangement joins TRBV13 to TRBJ2-3; maybe TRBD1 (5 bases). CDR1 is PRHDT and CDR2 is FYEKMQ in the germline V gene (reference sequence). The length of the CDR3 is 15 residues. V gave up 1 base and J gave up 0 bases, with 8 bases separating them. CDR3 amino acids: CASSLVGASTDTQYF. CDR3 bases: TGTGCCAGCAGCTTAGTTGGGGCCAGCACAGATACGCAGTATTTT.

The chain joins TRBV5-1 to TRBJ1-1; D call uncertain. Trimming removed 0 bases from V and 2 bases from J, with 5 bases in between. Germline V gene sequence: CDR1 SGHRS, CDR2 YFSETQ. The CDR3 is made up of 13 amino acids. The CDR3 protein is CASSLETNTEAFF. CDR3 coding DNA: TGCGCCAGCAGCTTGGAGACAAACACTGAAGCTTTCTTT.

J is TRBJ2-2 and V is TRBV30; D not resolved. Per germline, CDR1 GTSNPN and CDR2 SVGIG (reference sequence). Trimming removed 3 bases at V and 3 bases at J, with 8 bases between. This CDR3 has 13 residues. CDR3 bases: TGTGCCTGGAGGGGCATTTACACCGGGGAGCTGTTTTTT. Translated: CAWRGIYTGELFF.

This chain joins TRBV14 and TRBJ1-1; TRBD1 matches at 7 bases. V shed 4 bases, J shed 2 bases, and the junction held 10 bases outside the gene matches. From germline, CDR1 is SGHDN and CDR2 FVKESK. The CDR3 length is 16 residues. The CDR3 region has the DNA TGTGCCAGCAGCCGACAGGGCTTGGGTTCCAACACTGAAGCTTTCTTT. Amino acids: CASSRQGLGSNTEAFF.

This clone is judged medium-sized (0.01 to 0.1%). The J gene is TRBJ2-7, the V gene TRBV4-3; possible D gene TRBD2, 6 bases. V lost 2 bases and J lost 3, with 14 bases in between. Germline CDR1 and CDR2: LGHNA and YSLEER. The CDR3 totals 15 residues. CDR3 in amino acids: CASSQSGGRGYEQYF. In nucleotides, the CDR3 is TGCGCCAGCAGCCAATCAGGAGGGAGAGGCTACGAGCAGTACTTC.

This chain links TRBV4-1 with TRBJ1-3, with no clear D. With 1 base removed from V and 0 bases from J, the gap between germline ends came to 22 bases. This CDR3 has 20 amino acids. Looked up from germline, CDR1 is MGHRA and CDR2 is YSYEKL. CDR3 in amino acids: CASSQVIPRLITTSGNTIYF. CDR3 nucleotide sequence: TGCGCCAGCAGCCAAGTAATACCCAGGCTGATAACAACCTCTGGAAACACCATATATTTT.

The rearrangement links TRBV5-1 to TRBJ1-4; 12 bases match TRBD1. The CDR3 extends over 17 amino acids. The germline CDR1 and CDR2 sequences are SGHRS and YFSETQ. V gave up 1 base and J gave up 5 bases; unmatched junction bases: 6. Here the CDR3 DNA reads TGCGCCAGCAGCTTGAAAGGGACAGGGGGCTGGAATGAAAAACTGTTTTTT. It translates to CASSLKGTGGWNEKLFF. The variable domain in full, with the rest retrieved from reference TRBV5-1 and TRBJ1-4, is KAGVTQTPRYLIKTRGQQVTLSCSPISGHRSVSWYQQTPGQGLQFLFEYFSETQRNKGNFPGRFSGRQFSNSRSEMNVSTLELGDSALYLCASSLKGTGGWNEKLFFGSGTQLSVL.

The V call is TRBV18, the J call TRBJ1-1, with 7 bases fitting TRBD1. Germline V CDR1 and CDR2: KGHSH, LQKENI. The CDR3 length is 14 residues. The V gene end was trimmed by 3 bases and the J gene end by 6 bases; junction bases not matched to a gene: 7. The DNA of the CDR3 is TGTGCCAGCTCACCCATGACAGGGTGGGCTGAAGCTTTCTTT. Translation gives CASSPMTGWAEAFF.

This rearrangement joins TRBV11-2 to TRBJ2-7; 7 bases map to TRBD1. From germline, CDR1 is SGHAT and CDR2 FQNNGV. J lost 4 bases, V lost 4 bases, and 13 bases had no gene match. CDR3 size: 16 residues. CDR3 in DNA: TGTGCCAGCAGCTACCCGGGCAGGGGGTCAGAGTACGAGCAGTACTTC. This sequence encodes CASSYPGRGSEYEQYF.

This chain uses TRBV4-3 with TRBJ2-7; TRBD1 aligns across 8 bases. V dropped 4 bases and J dropped 7; count of bases not matched to a gene: 9. The germline CDR1 and CDR2 sequences are LGHNA and YSLEER. The length of the CDR3 is 14 residues. CDR3 loop: CASSPGTGGWEQYF. The CDR3 bases are TGCGCCAGCAGCCCCGGGACAGGCGGGTGGGAGCAGTACTTC.

The V call is TRBV9, the J call TRBJ2-1; no clear D gene. Between the trimmed V and J ends, which lost 0 bases and 0 bases, there was a span of 10 bases. The germline V gene has CDR1 SGDLS and CDR2 YYNGEE. The CDR3 extends over 16 amino acids. CDR3: CASSVGTVSSYNEQFF. The CDR3 nucleotides are TGTGCCAGCAGCGTAGGTACGGTTAGCTCCTACAATGAGCAGTTCTTC.

The chain joins TRBV11-3 to TRBJ2-1; 9 bases line up with TRBD2. The CDR3 totals 16 residues. V was clipped by 0 bases and J by 0 bases; unmatched bases: 0. Germline V gives CDR1 SGHNT, CDR2 YENEEA. CDR3 amino acids: CASSLERGGSYNEQFF. For the CDR3, the DNA is TGTGCCAGCAGCTTAGAGCGGGGGGGCTCCTACAATGAGCAGTTCTTC.

This chain uses TRBV5-1 with TRBJ2-7; tentative D call: TRBD2 (6 bases). Germline lookup yields CDR1 SGHRS and CDR2 YFSETQ. Trimming removed 0 bases from V and 5 bases from J, with 12 bases in between. The CDR3 loop spans 14 amino acids. The CDR3 protein is CASSLVGGMNEQYF. The CDR3 nucleotides are TGCGCCAGCAGCTTGGTCGGCGGGATGAACGAGCAGTACTTC. Full variable domain (remainder filled in from reference TRBV5-1 and TRBJ2-7): KAGVTQTPRYLIKTRGQQVTLSCSPISGHRSVSWYQQTPGQGLQFLFEYFSETQRNKGNFPGRFSGRQFSNSRSEMNVSTLELGDSALYLCASSLVGGMNEQYFGPGTRLTVT.

The chain couples TRBV24-1 to TRBJ1-5; perhaps TRBD1 as D (5 bases). Looked up from germline, CDR1 is KGHDR and CDR2 is SFDVKD. Deletions cut 4 bases from V and 4 bases from J, with 7 bases between. The CDR3 runs to 13 residues. The CDR3 sequence: CATSEGVNQPQHF. The CDR3 nucleotides read TGTGCCACCAGTGAAGGGGTAAATCAGCCCCAGCATTTT.

This clone was counted a single time. The V and J genes are TRBV6-4 and TRBJ1-2, with 7 bases lining up with TRBD1. This CDR3 has 16 residues. Germline V CDR1 and CDR2: MRHNA, SNTAGT. V lost 1 base and J lost 3; bases outside the gene matches: 8. Written as DNA, the CDR3 is TGTGCCAGCAGTGACTTAGGACAGGAGCTTGACTATGGCTACACCTTC. Encoded protein: CASSDLGQELDYGYTF.

The chain carries TRBV29-1 and TRBJ1-1; D perhaps matches TRBD1 (6 bases). Trimming removed 0 bases from V and 4 bases from J, with 12 bases in between. CDR3 length: 14 residues. Germline V gives CDR1 SQVTM, CDR2 ANQGSEA. CDR3 in amino acids: CSVEEGGRGTEAFF. The CDR3 DNA sequence: TGCAGCGTTGAAGAAGGGGGAAGGGGCACTGAAGCTTTCTTT.

The V gene is TRBV19, the J gene TRBJ1-2; D is ambiguous. Trimming took off 3 bases at V and 8 bases at J, with 13 bases between the two ends. The CDR3 consists of 13 residues. Germline values: CDR1 LNHDA, CDR2 SQIVND (reference sequence). The CDR3 DNA reads TGTGCCAGTAGTATGCTCGGGAGAGTCGGCTACACCTTC. Amino acid sequence: CASSMLGRVGYTF.

CDR3 nucleotides: TGTGCCATCAGTGAAGGGCGGGGCACTGAAGCTTTCTTT. Its translation: CAISEGRGTEAFF. This chain uses TRBV10-3 with TRBJ1-1, with unresolved D. Germline CDR1 and CDR2: ENHRY and SYGVKD. The V end lost 3 bases, the J end lost 4 bases, and 9 bases lay between the germline ends. The CDR3 is 13 residues long.

The genes are TRBV19 and TRBJ1-5; TRBD1 agrees at 8 bases. Unmatched junction bases numbered 3, after V lost 0 bases and J lost 5 bases. Germline values: CDR1 LNHDA, CDR2 SQIVND (reference sequence). The CDR3 is 15 residues long. The DNA for the CDR3 is TGTGCCAGTAGTATAGAAACAGGGGGAGATCAGCCCCAGCATTTT. This codes for CASSIETGGDQPQHF.